Below, one T cell receptor (beta chain) is given with its context. What it recognizes is unknown. Before sequencing, viral peptide pools were used by the ViraFEST assay to expand antigen-specific CD4+ T cells. Culturing for roughly 10 days preceded CD4+ T cell isolation. Two doses of BNT162b2 or mRNA-1273 vaccine were administered to participants. Using immunoSEQ multiplex PCR, the repertoire was profiled, and TCRdb retains in-frame clones only, with some absent. The sample yields some 30,000 clones, around 85% seen once. The source of the sample is a study of vaccination effects on CD4 cells after COVID-19. For the study at large: Samples that were drawn after vaccination came a median of 72 days after the second dose.

This TCR derives from a human donor who received a COVID-19 vaccine. Some clones in this sample may be carry-over from other donors' samples. The source was CD4+ T cells from PBMCs cultured with SARS-CoV-2 spike peptides, collected after COVID-19 vaccination.

As DNA, the CDR3 is TGTGCCATCAGTGAAAGGGCAGGGAGGACTGAAGCTTTCTTT. This translates into CAISERAGRTEAFF. This chain uses TRBV10-3 with TRBJ1-1; maybe TRBD1 (5 bases). CDR1 is ENHRY and CDR2 is SYGVKD in the germline V gene. Trimming removed 3 bases at V and 5 bases at J, with 13 bases between. The CDR3 totals 14 residues.